Presented here are 30 T cell receptor beta chains from one specimen sequenced in a study of CD8+ T cells in alopecia areata. RNA extraction and reverse transcription yielded cDNA as sequencing template. The method was immunoSEQ multiplex PCR; TCRdb's version includes in-frame clones alone and lacks a portion of them. The table has roughly 150,000 clones, 55% seen once. Sequencing input: CD4+ T cells sorted from blood. The receptor set was obtained from a human donor in good health.

The chain carries TRBV7-6 and TRBJ1-1, with 7 bases aligning to TRBD1. The CDR3 contains 13 residues. Germline trimming cut 1 base from V and 8 bases from J; bases unmatched to any gene: 4. Looked up from germline, CDR1 is SGHVS and CDR2 is FNYEAQ. This CDR3 is CASSLVGDSEAFF. The CDR3 bases are TGTGCCAGCAGCTTAGTCGGGGACAGCGAAGCTTTCTTT.

The chain is built from TRBV30 and TRBJ2-7; D gene uncertain. Trimming took 1 base from V and 3 from J, leaving 7 bases between them. The CDR3 spans 12 residues. Germline CDR1 is GTSNPN and CDR2 is SVGIG (reference sequence). The CDR3 loop reads CAWSDISYEQYF. CDR3 DNA sequence: TGTGCCTGGAGTGATATTAGCTACGAGCAGTACTTC.

The chain employs TRBV4-1 and TRBJ2-7, with a weak D call TRBD2 (6 bases). Per the germline V gene, CDR1 is MGHRA and CDR2 is YSYEKL. Trimming removed 2 bases from V and 4 bases from J, with 24 bases in between. The CDR3 is made up of 18 amino acids. The CDR3 bases are TGCGCCAGCAGCCAACGGACACTGGGACTCCCCGGGGGTTACGAGCAGTACTTC. Its translation: CASSQRTLGLPGGYEQYF.

V is TRBV18 and J is TRBJ1-2; D might be TRBD1 (5 bases). CDR3 size: 13 residues. Looked up from germline, CDR1 is KGHSH and CDR2 is LQKENI. The germline V and J ends were trimmed by 4 bases and 4 bases, with 10 bases remaining between them. This CDR3 is CASSRDSSYGYTF. The CDR3 DNA follows: TGTGCCAGCTCACGTGACAGCTCCTATGGCTACACCTTC.

The CDR3 DNA reads TGTGCCAGCAGCTTCGGAGGGAGCGCAGATACGCAGTATTTT. Amino acids: CASSFGGSADTQYF. The chain recombines TRBV11-2 with TRBJ2-3, with a weak D call TRBD2 (6 bases). CDR1 and CDR2 from the germline V gene are SGHAT and FQNNGV. V gave up 3 bases and J gave up 4 bases, with 11 bases separating them. This CDR3 region has 14 residues.

The rearrangement joins TRBV5-1 to TRBJ2-5; D perhaps matches TRBD2 (5 bases). Germline CDR1 SGHRS, CDR2 YFSETQ. The ends were cut back, 1 base at V and 3 bases at J, with 13 bases in the middle. The CDR3 covers 15 residues. DNA for the CDR3: TGCGCCAGCAGCTTGAAGTTGGTCGGGGAAGAGACCCAGTACTTC. It is translated as CASSLKLVGEETQYF.

The chain uses TRBV11-2 and TRBJ2-5; 11 nucleotides line up with TRBD1. The CDR3 has 14 amino acids. Germline V CDR1 and CDR2: SGHAT, FQNNGV. The V and J ends lost 5 bases and 3 bases, in that order; junction bases with no gene match: 2. DNA for the CDR3: TGTGCCAGCAGCAGGACAGGGGGCAAAGAGACCCAGTACTTC. Translation: CASSRTGGKETQYF. The variable domain in full, with the rest retrieved from reference TRBV11-2 and TRBJ2-5, is EAGVAQSPRYKIIEKRQSVAFWCNPISGHATLYWYQQILGQGPKLLIQFQNNGVVDDSQLPKDRFSAERLKGVDSTLKIQPAKLEDSAVYLCASSRTGGKETQYFGPGTRLLVL.

This clone was observed a few times. V usage is TRBV29-1 and J usage is TRBJ1-1; maybe TRBD1 (5 bases). Trimming removed 4 bases from V and 5 bases from J, with 17 bases in between. Germline loops: CDR1 SQVTM, CDR2 ANQGSEA. The CDR3 is 14 residues long. In DNA form, the CDR3 reads TGCAGCGTTGGTGATCCGGGATGGGGGACTGAAGCTTTCTTT. Translating it yields CSVGDPGWGTEAFF.

CDR3 nucleotide sequence: TGTGCCAGCAGCTTAATGGGCCACTCCTACAATGAGCAGTTCTTC. Its protein product is CASSLMGHSYNEQFF. The rearrangement joins TRBV7-3 to TRBJ2-1; the D is unclear. Germline V gene data show CDR1 as SGHTA and CDR2 as FQGTGA. This CDR3 comprises 15 residues. Deletions cut 1 base from V and 0 bases from J, with 7 bases between.

This clone turned up a few times. The CDR3 nucleotides are TGTGCCAGCAGCTTAGGGTCACAGCTTAATCAGCCCCAGCATTTT. Translated: CASSLGSQLNQPQHF. This sequence joins TRBV7-9 and TRBJ1-5; D uncertain. Germline values: CDR1 SEHNR, CDR2 FQNEAQ (reference sequence). The V and J ends lost 1 base and 4 bases respectively, with 11 bases between them. There are 15 residues in the CDR3.

V usage is TRBV29-1 and J usage is TRBJ2-1, with D possibly TRBD2 on 6 matching bases. The germline gives CDR1 SQVTM, CDR2 ANQGSEA. V was pared by 5 bases and J by 5 bases, with 13 bases between. This CDR3 comprises 13 residues. Written as DNA, the CDR3 is TGCAGCGTTAACCGGGGGACCGACAATGAGCAGTTCTTC. It specifies CSVNRGTDNEQFF.

The V gene is TRBV30, the J gene TRBJ1-1; D gene ambiguous. Trimming stripped 3 bases from V and 5 bases from J, with 13 bases between. Germline V gene data show CDR1 as GTSNPN and CDR2 as SVGIG (reference sequence). The CDR3 runs 13 residues. The CDR3 DNA reads TGTGCCTGGAGGGAAAACTCGGTGACTGAAGCTTTCTTT. Protein product: CAWRENSVTEAFF.

There are a few counts of this clone. The chain employs TRBV29-1 and TRBJ2-5; D gene ambiguous. Germline-derived CDR1 and CDR2 are SQVTM and ANQGSEA. With 6 bases removed from V and 5 bases from J, the gap between germline ends came to 13 bases. This CDR3 has 12 amino acids. The DNA for the CDR3 is TGCAGCGTCACTTGGGAACGGGAGACCCAGTACTTC. Its translation: CSVTWERETQYF.

J is TRBJ2-5 and V is TRBV2; tentative D call: TRBD1 (7 bases). The germline V gene has CDR1 SNHLY and CDR2 FYNNEI. CDR3 length equals 14 residues. V was pared by 6 bases and J by 7 bases, with 18 bases between. As DNA, the CDR3 is TGTGCCAGCAGGAGGGGGGACAGAGAACGGACCCAGTACTTC. As protein: CASRRGDRERTQYF.

V is TRBV29-1 and J is TRBJ2-7; 10 bases align to TRBD1. The ends lost 5 bases at V and 2 bases at J; junction bases unmatched: 6. The V gene's germline CDR1 is SQVTM and CDR2 ANQGSEA. This CDR3 has 14 residues. In DNA, the CDR3 is TGCAGCGTTACCTCCGGGACAGGGGCCTACGAGCAGTACTTC. Residues: CSVTSGTGAYEQYF.

This clone was seen only once. The chain combines TRBV29-1 with TRBJ1-1; D gene ambiguous. V lost 4 bases to trimming and J lost 4 bases, with 13 bases between them. Germline CDR1 is SQVTM and CDR2 is ANQGSEA. This CDR3 comprises 13 residues. The CDR3: CSVAVGPGTEAFF. The CDR3 DNA reads TGCAGCGTTGCTGTAGGCCCGGGCACTGAAGCTTTCTTT.

The CDR3 loop is CASSPSGSETQYF. The CDR3 bases are TGCGCCAGCAGCCCCTCGGGCTCGGAGACCCAGTACTTC. This sequence joins TRBV5-1 and TRBJ2-5; D unresolved. The CDR3 runs to 13 residues. V was clipped by 4 bases and J by 5 bases, with 12 bases between them. Germline CDR1 is SGHRS and CDR2 is YFSETQ.

The rearrangement joins TRBV6-5 to TRBJ1-1; 7 bases map to TRBD1. In germline, CDR1 is MNHEY, CDR2 SVGAGI. The CDR3 consists of 12 residues. Unmatched junction bases numbered 6, after V lost 6 bases and J lost 8 bases. CDR3 region: CASSPRGLEAFF. The DNA of the CDR3 is TGTGCCAGCAGCCCGAGGGGGCTCGAAGCTTTCTTT.

V gene TRBV7-2 combines with J gene TRBJ2-7, with 7 bases fitting TRBD2. CDR3 length: 15 residues. CDR1 SGHTA and CDR2 FQGNSA come from the germline V gene. The V gene end was trimmed by 4 bases and the J gene end by 0 bases; junction bases not matched to a gene: 6. CDR3 sequence reads: CASSWRTRSSYEQYF. The CDR3 nucleotides are TGTGCCAGCAGCTGGCGGACTAGGAGCTCCTACGAGCAGTACTTC.

This rearrangement joins TRBV5-1 to TRBJ2-1, with a tentative D call TRBD1 (5 bases). V lost 5 bases to trimming and J lost 5 bases, with 11 bases between them. The CDR3 extends over 13 amino acids. Germline-derived CDR1 and CDR2 are SGHRS and YFSETQ. This CDR3 reads CASSRDSHNEQFF. DNA for the CDR3: TGCGCCAGCAGTAGAGACAGCCACAATGAGCAGTTCTTC.

The gene calls are TRBV11-2 and TRBJ2-2, with unresolved D. Trimming took 2 bases from V and 7 from J, leaving 8 bases between them. The CDR3 length is 13 residues. The germline gives CDR1 SGHAT, CDR2 FQNNGV. CDR3 residues: CASSLRADGELFF. CDR3 bases: TGTGCCAGCAGCTTAAGGGCGGACGGGGAGCTGTTTTTT.

The CDR3: CAISELGQPQHF. CDR3 bases: TGTGCCATCAGTGAGTTGGGACAGCCCCAGCATTTT. This chain connects TRBV10-3 to TRBJ1-5; no reliable D call. The CDR3 extends over 12 amino acids. In germline, CDR1 is ENHRY, CDR2 SYGVKD. The V end was cut by 1 base, the J end by 7 bases, with 5 bases between.

The rearrangement joins TRBV7-2 to TRBJ1-5, with no clear D. The germline V and J ends were trimmed by 5 bases and 4 bases, with 9 bases remaining between them. Germline V lookup: CDR1 SGHTA, CDR2 FQGNSA. The CDR3 has 13 residues. The DNA for the CDR3 is TGTGCCAGCAGCGGAGGGCGTAATCAGCCCCAGCATTTT. As protein: CASSGGRNQPQHF. Variable domain in full (rest from reference TRBV7-2 and TRBJ1-5): GAGVSQSPSNKVTEKGKDVELRCDPISGHTALYWYRQSLGQGLEFLIYFQGNSAPDKSGLPSDRFSAERTGGSVSTLTIQRTQQEDSAVYLCASSGGRNQPQHFGDGTRLSIL.

V is TRBV27 and J is TRBJ2-2; D unclear. Trimming removed 6 bases from V and 3 bases from J, with 14 bases in between. CDR1 is MNHEY, CDR2 SMNVEV, per germline (reference sequence). The CDR3 length is 15 residues. In nucleotides, the CDR3 is TGTGCCAGCAGCAATCTGACTGGCTACACCGGGGAGCTGTTTTTT. Protein: CASSNLTGYTGELFF.

V is TRBV5-1 and J is TRBJ2-7, with TRBD2 matching 8 bases. V trimming: 1 base; J trimming: 7 bases; junction bases outside the gene matches: 7. The CDR3 loop spans 14 amino acids. Germline V CDR1 and CDR2: SGHRS, YFSETQ. CDR3 sequence: CASSLTAGVQEQYF. In DNA form, the CDR3 reads TGCGCCAGCAGCTTGACAGCGGGAGTACAAGAGCAGTACTTC.

The rearrangement uses TRBV29-1 and TRBJ1-3; tentatively, D is TRBD1 (5 bases). This CDR3 comprises 12 residues. The ends were cut back, 6 bases at V and 2 bases at J, with 8 bases in the middle. Germline V gene sequence: CDR1 SQVTM, CDR2 ANQGSEA. CDR3 residues: CSVVTAGNTIYF. CDR3 DNA sequence: TGCAGCGTGGTGACAGCTGGAAACACCATATATTTT. The full variable domain, completed using reference TRBV29-1 and TRBJ1-3, is SAVISQKPSRDICQRGTSLTIQCQVDSQVTMMFWYRQQPGQSLTLIATANQGSEATYESGFVIDKFPISRPNLTFSTLTVSNMSPEDSSIYLCSVVTAGNTIYFGEGSWLTVV.

This sequence joins TRBV29-1 and TRBJ2-7; D may correspond to TRBD1 or TRBD2 (5 bases each). The CDR3 runs to 15 residues. Between the trimmed V and J ends, which lost 0 bases and 6 bases, there was a span of 18 bases. Germline values: CDR1 SQVTM, CDR2 ANQGSEA. As DNA, the CDR3 is TGCAGCGTTGAAGATCGGACAATCGTAGGAGGCGAGCAGTACTTC. Translated, it gives CSVEDRTIVGGEQYF.

The chain is built from TRBV28 and TRBJ2-5, with 8 bases matching TRBD1. The CDR3 contains 14 residues. V was clipped by 0 bases and J by 5 bases; unmatched bases: 2. Germline assignment: CDR1 MDHEN and CDR2 SYDVKM. CDR3 sequence: CASSLWTGDETQYF. For the CDR3, the DNA is TGTGCCAGCAGTTTATGGACAGGGGATGAGACCCAGTACTTC.

The chain uses TRBV6-5 and TRBJ1-2; D not certain. The CDR3 runs 12 residues. Germline CDR1 MNHEY, CDR2 SVGAGI. V lost 6 bases to trimming and J lost 4 bases, with 9 bases between them. The CDR3 here is CASSLSGYGYTF. The CDR3 DNA reads as TGTGCCAGCAGCCTTTCGGGCTATGGCTACACCTTC.

The rearrangement joins TRBV7-2 to TRBJ2-3, with D perhaps matching TRBD1 or TRBD2 (5 bases each). The ends were cut back, 5 bases at V and 5 bases at J, with 11 bases in the middle. Per the germline V gene, CDR1 is SGHTA and CDR2 is FQGNSA. The CDR3 loop spans 13 amino acids. The CDR3 DNA reads TGTGCCAGCAGCCCCGGGACCGAAGATACGCAGTATTTT. Amino acid sequence: CASSPGTEDTQYF.